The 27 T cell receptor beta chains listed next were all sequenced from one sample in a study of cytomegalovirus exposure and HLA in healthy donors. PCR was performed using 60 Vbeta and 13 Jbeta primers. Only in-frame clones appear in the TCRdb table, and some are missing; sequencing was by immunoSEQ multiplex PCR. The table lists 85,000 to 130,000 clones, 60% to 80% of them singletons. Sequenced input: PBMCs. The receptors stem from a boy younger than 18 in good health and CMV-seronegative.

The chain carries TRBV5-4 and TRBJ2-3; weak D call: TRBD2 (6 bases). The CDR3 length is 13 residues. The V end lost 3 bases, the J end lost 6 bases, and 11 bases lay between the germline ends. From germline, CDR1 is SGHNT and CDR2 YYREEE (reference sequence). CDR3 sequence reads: CASSSEGSDTQYF. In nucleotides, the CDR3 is TGTGCCAGCAGCTCGGAGGGTTCTGATACGCAGTATTTT.

The CDR3 DNA is TGCAGCGTTGAGAACCTCAGAGGTGGTGGCTACACCTTC. It codes for CSVENLRGGGYTF. The rearrangement links TRBV29-1 to TRBJ1-2; D is undetermined. CDR3 length: 13 residues. The germline gives CDR1 SQVTM, CDR2 ANQGSEA. The V gene lost 3 bases and the J gene lost 7 bases, with 15 bases spanning the gap.

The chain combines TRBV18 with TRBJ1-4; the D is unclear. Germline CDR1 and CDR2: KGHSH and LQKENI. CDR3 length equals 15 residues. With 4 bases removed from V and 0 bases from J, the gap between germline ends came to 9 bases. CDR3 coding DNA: TGTGCCAGCTCACTGGAGACGGCAACTAATGAAAAACTGTTTTTT. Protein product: CASSLETATNEKLFF.

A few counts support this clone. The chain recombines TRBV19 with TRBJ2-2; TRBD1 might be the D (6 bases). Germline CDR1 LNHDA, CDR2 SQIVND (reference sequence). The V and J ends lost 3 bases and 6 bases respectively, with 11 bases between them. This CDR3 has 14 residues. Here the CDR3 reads CASSIRGDSGELFF. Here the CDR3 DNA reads TGTGCCAGTAGTATCAGGGGAGACTCCGGGGAGCTGTTTTTT.

DNA for the CDR3: TGTGCCAGCAGCGCGACCGGGACAGGGAACACTGAAGCTTTCTTT. Its translation: CASSATGTGNTEAFF. The rearrangement joins TRBV5-6 to TRBJ1-1; TRBD1 agrees at 8 bases. This CDR3 comprises 15 residues. CDR1 is SGHDT and CDR2 is YYEEEE in the germline V gene. The junction had 6 bases not matched to a gene; V was cut back by 4 bases and J by 1 base.

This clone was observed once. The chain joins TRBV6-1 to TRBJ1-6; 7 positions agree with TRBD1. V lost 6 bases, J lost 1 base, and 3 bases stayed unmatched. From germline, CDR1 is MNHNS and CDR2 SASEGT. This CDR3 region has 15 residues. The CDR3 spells CASRTGDSYNSPLHF. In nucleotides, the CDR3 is TGTGCCAGCAGAACAGGGGATTCCTATAATTCACCCCTCCACTTT.

DNA for the CDR3: TGCGCCAGCAGCCAAATTTACAGGCCGAACACTGAAGCTTTCTTT. As protein: CASSQIYRPNTEAFF. This sequence joins TRBV4-1 and TRBJ1-1; D perhaps matches TRBD1 (5 bases). Germline CDR1 reads MGHRA; CDR2 reads YSYEKL. CDR3 length: 15 residues. The V gene lost 2 bases and the J gene lost 1 base, with 11 bases spanning the gap.

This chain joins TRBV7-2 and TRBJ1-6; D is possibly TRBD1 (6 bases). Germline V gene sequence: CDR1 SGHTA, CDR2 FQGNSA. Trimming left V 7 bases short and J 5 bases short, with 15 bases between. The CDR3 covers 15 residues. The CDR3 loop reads CASNFQGYDNSPLHF. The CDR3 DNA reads TGTGCCAGCAACTTTCAGGGGTATGATAATTCACCCCTCCACTTT.

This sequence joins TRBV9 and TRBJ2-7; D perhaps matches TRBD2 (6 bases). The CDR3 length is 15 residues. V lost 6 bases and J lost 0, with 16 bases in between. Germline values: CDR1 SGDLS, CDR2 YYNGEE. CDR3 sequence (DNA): TGTGCCAGCACCCCAACCCCCGGGAGCTCCTACGAGCAGTACTTC. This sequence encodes CASTPTPGSSYEQYF.

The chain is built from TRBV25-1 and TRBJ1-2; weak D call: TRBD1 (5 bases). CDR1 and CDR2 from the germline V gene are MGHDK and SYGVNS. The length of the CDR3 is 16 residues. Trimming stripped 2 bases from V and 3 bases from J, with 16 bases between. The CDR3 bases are TGTGCCAGCAGTGAAAGGGGAGGGGCCTTGGACTATGGCTACACCTTC. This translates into CASSERGGALDYGYTF.

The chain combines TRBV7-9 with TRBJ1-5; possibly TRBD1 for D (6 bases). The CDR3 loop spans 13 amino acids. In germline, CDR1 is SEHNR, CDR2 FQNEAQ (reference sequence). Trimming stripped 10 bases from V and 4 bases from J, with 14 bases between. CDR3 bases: TGTGCCACCGGGGCGGGGGCTAATCAGCCCCAGCATTTT. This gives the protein CATGAGANQPQHF.

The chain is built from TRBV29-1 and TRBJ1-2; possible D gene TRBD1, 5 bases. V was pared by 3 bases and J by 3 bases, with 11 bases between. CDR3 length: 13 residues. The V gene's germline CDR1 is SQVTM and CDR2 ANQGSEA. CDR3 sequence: CSVEGGSDYGYTF. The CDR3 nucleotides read TGCAGCGTTGAGGGGGGGTCGGACTATGGCTACACCTTC.

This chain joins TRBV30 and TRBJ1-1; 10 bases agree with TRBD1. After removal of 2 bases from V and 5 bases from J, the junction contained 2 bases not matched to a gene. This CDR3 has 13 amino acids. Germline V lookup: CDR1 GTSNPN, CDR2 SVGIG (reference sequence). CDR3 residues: CAWSRTGGTEAFF. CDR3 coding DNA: TGTGCCTGGAGTAGGACAGGGGGAACTGAAGCTTTCTTT.

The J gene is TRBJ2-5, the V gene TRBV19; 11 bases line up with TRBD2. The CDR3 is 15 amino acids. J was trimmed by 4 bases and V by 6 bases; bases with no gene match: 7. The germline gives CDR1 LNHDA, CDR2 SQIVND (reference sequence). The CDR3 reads CASSPTSGGRETQYF. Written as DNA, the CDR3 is TGTGCCAGTAGCCCTACTAGCGGGGGCCGAGAGACCCAGTACTTC. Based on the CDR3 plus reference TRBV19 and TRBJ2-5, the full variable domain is DGGITQSPKYLFRKEGQNVTLSCEQNLNHDAMYWYRQDPGQGLRLIYYSQIVNDFQKGDIAEGYSVSREKKESFPLTVTSAQKNPTAFYLCASSPTSGGRETQYFGPGTRLLVL.

CDR3 sequence: CASSQAVARNSPLHF. The CDR3 coding sequence is TGTGCCAGCAGTCAGGCCGTCGCCCGAAATTCACCCCTCCACTTT. The chain carries TRBV6-5 and TRBJ1-6; the D is unclear. The CDR3 runs to 15 residues. V was pared by 5 bases and J by 7 bases, with 15 bases between. The germline V gene has CDR1 MNHEY and CDR2 SVGAGI.

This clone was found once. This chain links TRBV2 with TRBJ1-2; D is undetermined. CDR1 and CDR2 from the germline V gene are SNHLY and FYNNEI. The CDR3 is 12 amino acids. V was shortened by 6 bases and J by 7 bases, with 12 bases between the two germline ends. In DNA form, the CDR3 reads TGTGCCAGCAGCCAGGCCATGGGTGGCTACACCTTC. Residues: CASSQAMGGYTF.

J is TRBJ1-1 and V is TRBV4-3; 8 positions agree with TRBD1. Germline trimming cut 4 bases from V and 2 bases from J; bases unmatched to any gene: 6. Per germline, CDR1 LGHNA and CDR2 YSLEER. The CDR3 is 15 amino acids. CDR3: CASSLGTGPNTEAFF. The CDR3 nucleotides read TGCGCCAGCAGCCTTGGGACAGGACCTAACACTGAAGCTTTCTTT.

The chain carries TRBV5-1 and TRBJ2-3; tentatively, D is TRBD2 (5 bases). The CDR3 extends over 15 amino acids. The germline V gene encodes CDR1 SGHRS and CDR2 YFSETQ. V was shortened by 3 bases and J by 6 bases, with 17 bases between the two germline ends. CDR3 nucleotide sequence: TGCGCCAGCAGCTCTGGCGGGCAGAGAGGGGATACGCAGTATTTT. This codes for CASSSGGQRGDTQYF. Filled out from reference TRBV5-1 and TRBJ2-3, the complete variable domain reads KAGVTQTPRYLIKTRGQQVTLSCSPISGHRSVSWYQQTPGQGLQFLFEYFSETQRNKGNFPGRFSGRQFSNSRSEMNVSTLELGDSALYLCASSSGGQRGDTQYFGPGTRLTVL.

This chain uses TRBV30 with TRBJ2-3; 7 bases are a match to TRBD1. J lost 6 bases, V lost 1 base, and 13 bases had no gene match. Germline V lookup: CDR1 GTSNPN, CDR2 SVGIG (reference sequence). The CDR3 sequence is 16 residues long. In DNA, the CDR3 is TGTGCCTGGAGTGCAATCAGACAGGGTAATATGGATACGCAGTATTTT. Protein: CAWSAIRQGNMDTQYF.

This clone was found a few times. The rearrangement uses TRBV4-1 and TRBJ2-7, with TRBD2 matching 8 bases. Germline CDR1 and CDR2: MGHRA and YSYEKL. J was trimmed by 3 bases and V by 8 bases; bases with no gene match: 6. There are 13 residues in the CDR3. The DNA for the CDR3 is TGCGCCAGCCGCGGACTAGCAAGCTACGAGCAGTACTTC. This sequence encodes CASRGLASYEQYF.

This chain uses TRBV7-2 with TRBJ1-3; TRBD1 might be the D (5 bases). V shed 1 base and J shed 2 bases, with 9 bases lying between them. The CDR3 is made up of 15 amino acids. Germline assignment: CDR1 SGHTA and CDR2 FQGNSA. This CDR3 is CASSLVGGAGNTIYF. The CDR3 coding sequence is TGTGCCAGCAGCTTAGTCGGGGGGGCTGGAAACACCATATATTTT.

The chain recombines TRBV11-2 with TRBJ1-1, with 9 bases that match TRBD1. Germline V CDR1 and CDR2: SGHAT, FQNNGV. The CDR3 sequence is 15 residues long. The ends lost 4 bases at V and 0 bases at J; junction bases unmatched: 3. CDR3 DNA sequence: TGTGCCAGCAGCTGGGGACAGGGCTTGAACACTGAAGCTTTCTTT. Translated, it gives CASSWGQGLNTEAFF.

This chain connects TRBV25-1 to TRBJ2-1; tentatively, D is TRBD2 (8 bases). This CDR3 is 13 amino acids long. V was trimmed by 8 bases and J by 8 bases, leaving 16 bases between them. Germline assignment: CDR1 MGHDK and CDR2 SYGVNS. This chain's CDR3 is CASSPGRGHEQFF. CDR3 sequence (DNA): TGTGCCAGCTCCCCCGGGAGGGGGCATGAGCAGTTCTTC.

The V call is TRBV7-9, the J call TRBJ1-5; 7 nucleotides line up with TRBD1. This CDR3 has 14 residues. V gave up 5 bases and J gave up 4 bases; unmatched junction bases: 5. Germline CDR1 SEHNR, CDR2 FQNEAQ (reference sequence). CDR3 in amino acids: CASSLDRVNQPQHF. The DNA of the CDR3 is TGTGCCAGCAGCCTAGACAGGGTGAATCAGCCCCAGCATTTT.

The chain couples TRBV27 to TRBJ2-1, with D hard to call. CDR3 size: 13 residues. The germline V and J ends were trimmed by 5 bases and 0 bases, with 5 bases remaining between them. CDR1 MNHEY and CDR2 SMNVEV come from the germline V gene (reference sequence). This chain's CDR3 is CASSQRSYNEQFF. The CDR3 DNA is TGTGCCAGCAGTCAGCGCTCCTACAATGAGCAGTTCTTC.

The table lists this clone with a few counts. The CDR3 DNA follows: TGTGCCTGGATACGGGGTAGGGACACTGAAGCTTTCTTT. It translates to CAWIRGRDTEAFF. The genes are TRBV30 and TRBJ1-1; D is unresolved. Trimming stripped 4 bases from V and 3 bases from J, with 12 bases between. Germline V gene sequence: CDR1 GTSNPN, CDR2 SVGIG (reference sequence). CDR3 length: 13 amino acids.

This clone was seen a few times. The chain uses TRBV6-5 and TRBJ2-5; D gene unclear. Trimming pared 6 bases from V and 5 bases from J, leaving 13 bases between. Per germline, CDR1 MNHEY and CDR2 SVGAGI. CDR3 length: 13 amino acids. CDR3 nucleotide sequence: TGTGCCAGCAGCTCCCCAGGAATGGAGACCCAGTACTTC. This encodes CASSSPGMETQYF.